This entry concerns a single T cell receptor beta chain. Patients were newly diagnosed with stage II-IVA oral cavity squamous cell carcinoma without prior systemic or radiation treatment. The patients had HPV-negative, locally advanced oral cavity squamous cell carcinoma. Sequencing used immunoSEQ multiplex PCR; TCRdb keeps in-frame clones, though not all of them. This table has around 14,000 clones, about 70% appearing once. This sample is drawn from a study of neoadjuvant anti-PD-1 for oral cavity cancer. This sequence originates from a person aged 40 to 85 with oral cavity squamous cell carcinoma. Sequenced material: PBMCs, taken before nivolumab (anti-PD-1) treatment.

The CDR3 here is CASRVREWDTEAFF. For the CDR3, the DNA is TGTGCCAGCAGGGTCAGGGAGTGGGACACTGAAGCTTTCTTT. The chain links TRBV27 to TRBJ1-1; tentatively, D is TRBD1 (5 bases). Trimming took off 6 bases at V and 3 bases at J, with 14 bases between the two ends. The germline gives CDR1 MNHEY, CDR2 SMNVEV (reference sequence). CDR3 length: 14 residues.